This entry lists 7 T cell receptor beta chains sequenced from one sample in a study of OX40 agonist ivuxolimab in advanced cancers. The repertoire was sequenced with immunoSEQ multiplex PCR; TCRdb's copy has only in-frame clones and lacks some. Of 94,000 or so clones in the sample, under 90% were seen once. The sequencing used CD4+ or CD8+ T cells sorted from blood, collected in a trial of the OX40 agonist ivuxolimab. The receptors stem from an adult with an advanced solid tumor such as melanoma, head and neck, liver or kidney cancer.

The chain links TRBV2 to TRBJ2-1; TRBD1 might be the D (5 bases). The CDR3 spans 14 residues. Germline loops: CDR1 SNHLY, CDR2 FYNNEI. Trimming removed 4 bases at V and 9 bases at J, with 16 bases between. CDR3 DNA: TGTGCCAGCAGTGGGGGAACAGGAAGCAGTGAGCAGTTCTTC. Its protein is CASSGGTGSSEQFF.

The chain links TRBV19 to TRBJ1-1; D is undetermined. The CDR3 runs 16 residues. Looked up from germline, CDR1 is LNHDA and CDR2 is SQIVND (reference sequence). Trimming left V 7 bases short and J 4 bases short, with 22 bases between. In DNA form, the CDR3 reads TGTGCCAGTAAAGGTTTAGAGACCCCAATGTTCACTGAAGCTTTCTTT. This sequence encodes CASKGLETPMFTEAFF.

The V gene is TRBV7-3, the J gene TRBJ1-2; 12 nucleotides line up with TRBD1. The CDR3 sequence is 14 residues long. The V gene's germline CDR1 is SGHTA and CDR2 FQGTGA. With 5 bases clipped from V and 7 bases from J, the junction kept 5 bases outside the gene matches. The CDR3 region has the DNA TGTGCCAGCAGCCTGGGACAGGGGGCGCGTGGCTACACCTTC. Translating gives CASSLGQGARGYTF. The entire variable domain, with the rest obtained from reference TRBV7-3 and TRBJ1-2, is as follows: GAGVSQTPSNKVTEKGKYVELRCDPISGHTALYWYRQSLGQGPEFLIYFQGTGAADDSGLPNDRFFAVRPEGSVSTLKIQRTERGDSAVYLCASSLGQGARGYTFGSGTRLTVV.

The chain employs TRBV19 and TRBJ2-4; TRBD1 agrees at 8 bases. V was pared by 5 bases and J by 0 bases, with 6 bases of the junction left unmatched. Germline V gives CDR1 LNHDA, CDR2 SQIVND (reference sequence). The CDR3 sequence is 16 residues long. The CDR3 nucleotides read TGTGCCAGTAGTCCCTTCGGACAGGGAGCCAAAAACATTCAGTACTTC. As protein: CASSPFGQGAKNIQYF.

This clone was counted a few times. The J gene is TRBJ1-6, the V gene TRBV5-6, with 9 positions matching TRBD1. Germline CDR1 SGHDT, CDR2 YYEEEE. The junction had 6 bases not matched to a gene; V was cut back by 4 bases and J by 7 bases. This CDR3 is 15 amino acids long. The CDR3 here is CASSRTGTGNSPLHF. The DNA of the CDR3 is TGTGCCAGCAGCCGCACCGGGACAGGGAATTCACCCCTCCACTTT.

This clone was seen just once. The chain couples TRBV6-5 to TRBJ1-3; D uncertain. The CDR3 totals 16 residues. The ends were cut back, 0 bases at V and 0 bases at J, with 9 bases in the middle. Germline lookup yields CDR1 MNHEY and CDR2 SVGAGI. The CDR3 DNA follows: TGTGCCAGCAGTTACTCGAGACCCATCTCTGGAAACACCATATATTTT. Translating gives CASSYSRPISGNTIYF.

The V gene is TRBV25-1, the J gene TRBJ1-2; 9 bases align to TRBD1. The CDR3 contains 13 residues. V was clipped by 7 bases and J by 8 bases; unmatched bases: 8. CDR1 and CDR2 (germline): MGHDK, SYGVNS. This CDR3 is CASTSDRGIGYTF. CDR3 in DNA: TGTGCCAGCACCTCGGACAGGGGTATCGGCTACACCTTC.